The entry below describes one TCR beta chain. Generated by immunoSEQ multiplex PCR, the TCRdb table keeps only in-frame clones and is missing some. Of some 100,000 clones detected, around three quarters appear once; the ten largest clones hold roughly a tenth. These data come from a study of control samples from healthy donors and cancer patients. Trimming removed 0 bases from V and 7 bases from J; junction bases left unmatched: 7. This CDR3 is 15 amino acids long. Germline CDR1 reads LGHNA; CDR2 reads YSLEER. The gene calls are TRBV4-3 and TRBJ1-2, with 8 positions matching TRBD1. Sequencing was done on a sample of blood. This TCR came from a woman in her twenties or thirties in good health. The chain's CDR3 is CASSQDLQGEGGYTF. The CDR3, as DNA: TGCGCCAGCAGCCAAGATTTACAGGGGGAGGGTGGCTACACCTTC.